The 10 T cell receptor beta chains presented below share a single source sample, sequenced in a study of blood T cells in healthy people across ages. The use of a sample-barcoded 5' primer and a J-beta primer mix characterized a second PCR of about 7 to 12 cycles. TCRdb analysed the 5' RACE reads with MiXCR anew, one entry per CDR3 protein. The sample lists roughly 1.4 million distinct CDR3 sequences; 59% were seen once. Sequencing used blood. These receptors all come from a man aged 18 to 30 in good health.

This clonotype appeared once. The chain combines TRBV7-2 with TRBJ2-7, with TRBD1 as a possible D gene (8 bases). The CDR3 spans 16 residues. Per germline, CDR1 SGHTA and CDR2 FQGNSA. V lost 0 bases to trimming and J lost 5 bases, with 17 bases between them. CDR3 region: CASSLAGRDRPHEQYF. The CDR3, as DNA: TGTGCCAGCAGCTTAGCGGGGAGGGACAGGCCTCACGAGCAGTACTTC.

At least ten counts were recorded for this clonotype. The chain is built from TRBV2 and TRBJ2-3; D is uncertain. This CDR3 is built from 12 residues. Trimming cost V 2 bases and J 14 bases, with 14 bases left between them. The V gene's germline CDR1 is SNHLY and CDR2 FYNNEI. CDR3 sequence reads: CASSEPGSSRYF. CDR3 nucleotides: TGTGCCAGCAGTGAACCGGGCTCGTCGAGGTATTTT.

This clonotype was seen ten or more times. This chain connects TRBV27 to TRBJ1-4, with unresolved D. The V and J ends lost 5 bases and 10 bases respectively, with 11 bases between them. This CDR3 contains 12 residues. The germline V gene encodes CDR1 MNHEY and CDR2 SMNVEV (reference sequence). This chain's CDR3 is CASSTRWGKLFF. DNA for the CDR3: TGTGCCAGCAGTACCCGATGGGGAAAACTGTTTTTT.

With regard to this clonotype: An end of the junction does not agree with germline; a read error may underlie this. The chain employs TRBV7-9 and TRBJ2-7; D is undetermined. CDR3 length: 11 amino acids. CDR1 and CDR2 from the germline V gene are SEHNR and FQNEAQ (reference sequence). CDR3: CAGSFSYEQYF. The CDR3 DNA sequence: TGTGCCGGCAGCTTTTCCTACGAGCAGTACTTC. Full variable domain (missing parts from reference TRBV7-9 and TRBJ2-7): DTGVSQNPRHKITKRGQNVTFRCDPISEHNRLYWYRQTLGQGPEFLTYFQNEAQLEKSRLLSDRFSAERPKGSFSTLEIQRTEQGDSAMYLCAGSFSYEQYFGPGTRLTVT.

V gene TRBV29-1 combines with J gene TRBJ1-2, with D unclear. In germline, CDR1 is SQVTM, CDR2 ANQGSEA. Trimming took 7 bases from V and 10 from J, leaving 16 bases between them. CDR3 length: 11 amino acids. This CDR3 is CSGSRQPVYTF. In nucleotides, the CDR3 is TGCAGCGGGTCCCGGCAGCCAGTCTACACCTTC.

The V call is TRBV9, the J call TRBJ1-3, with D perhaps matching TRBD1 (5 bases). This CDR3 has 16 residues. CDR1 is SGDLS and CDR2 is YYNGEE in the germline V gene. The V and J ends lost 4 bases and 8 bases respectively, with 22 bases between them. CDR3 protein: CASSPRSFSREHTIYF. CDR3 nucleotide sequence: TGTGCCAGCAGCCCCCGCTCCTTTAGCAGGGAACACACCATATATTTT.

The J gene is TRBJ1-2, the V gene TRBV6-1; tentatively, D is TRBD1 (6 bases). Germline V lookup: CDR1 MNHNS, CDR2 SASEGT. The germline V and J ends were trimmed by 8 bases and 4 bases, with 14 bases remaining between them. This CDR3 is 13 amino acids long. For the CDR3, the DNA is TGTGCCAGCTGGACAGTTGGACCCTATGGCTACACCTTC. Its protein is CASWTVGPYGYTF.

This clonotype has more than one count but fewer than ten. V is TRBV29-1 and J is TRBJ1-4; D unclear. V was shortened by 6 bases and J by 10 bases, with 9 bases between the two germline ends. The CDR3 has 10 residues. From germline, CDR1 is SQVTM and CDR2 ANQGSEA. CDR3 amino acids: CSVNDGKLFF. The CDR3 bases are TGCAGCGTCAATGATGGAAAACTGTTTTTT. Based on the CDR3 plus reference TRBV29-1 and TRBJ1-4, the full variable domain is SAVISQKPSRDICQRGTSLTIQCQVDSQVTMMFWYRQQPGQSLTLIATANQGSEATYESGFVIDKFPISRPNLTFSTLTVSNMSPEDSSIYLCSVNDGKLFFGSGTQLSVL.

This clonotype has more than one count but fewer than ten. The V call is TRBV7-2, the J call TRBJ2-3; D may be TRBD2 (7 bases). There are 15 residues in the CDR3. Trimming pared 5 bases from V and 1 base from J, leaving 13 bases between. Germline V gives CDR1 SGHTA, CDR2 FQGNSA. This chain's CDR3 is CASSTDGGRTDTQYF. The CDR3 coding sequence is TGTGCCAGCAGCACGGACGGGGGGCGCACAGATACGCAGTATTTT.

The sample holds many counts of this clonotype. The V gene is TRBV11-2, the J gene TRBJ2-1, with D tentatively TRBD1 (5 bases). CDR3 size: 12 residues. Trimming left V 4 bases short and J 15 bases short, with 16 bases between. Per germline, CDR1 SGHAT and CDR2 FQNNGV. CDR3 DNA: TGTGCCAGCAGCTCCTTCGTTACAGGTCCGTTCTTC. It yields the protein CASSSFVTGPFF.